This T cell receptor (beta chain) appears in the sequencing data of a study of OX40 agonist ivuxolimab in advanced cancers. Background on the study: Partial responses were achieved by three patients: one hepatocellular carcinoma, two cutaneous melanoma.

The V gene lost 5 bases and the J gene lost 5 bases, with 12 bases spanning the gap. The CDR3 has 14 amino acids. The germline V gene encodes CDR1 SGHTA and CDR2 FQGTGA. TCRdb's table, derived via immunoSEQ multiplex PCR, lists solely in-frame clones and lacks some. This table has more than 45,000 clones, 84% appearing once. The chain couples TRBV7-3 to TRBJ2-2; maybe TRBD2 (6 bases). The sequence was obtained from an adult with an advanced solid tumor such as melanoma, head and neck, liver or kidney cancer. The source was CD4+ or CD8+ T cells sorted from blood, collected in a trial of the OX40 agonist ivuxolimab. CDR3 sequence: CASSPRGGTGELFF. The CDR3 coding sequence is TGTGCCAGCAGCCCCCGTGGGGGGACCGGGGAGCTGTTTTTT. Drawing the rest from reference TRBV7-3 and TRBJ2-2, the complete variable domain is GAGVSQTPSNKVTEKGKYVELRCDPISGHTALYWYRQSLGQGPEFLIYFQGTGAADDSGLPNDRFFAVRPEGSVSTLKIQRTERGDSAVYLCASSPRGGTGELFFGEGSRLTVL.